What follows are 32 T cell receptor beta chains derived from one specimen sequenced in a study of T cell responses to AZD1222 COVID-19 vaccine. Some clones are missing from TCRdb's copy, which holds only in-frame ones; the method was immunoSEQ multiplex PCR. The profile shows roughly 70,000 clones, around 80% of them singletons. Sequences were derived from peripheral blood, sampled 28 days after the second AZD1222 dose. These TCRs come from an adult who received the AZD1222 COVID-19 vaccine.

The chain combines TRBV18 with TRBJ2-1; 8 bases match TRBD1. The CDR3 sequence is 15 residues long. Per germline, CDR1 KGHSH and CDR2 LQKENI. J lost 1 base, V lost 3 bases, and 2 bases had no gene match. The CDR3 nucleotides read TGTGCCAGCTCACCTGGACAGGGATCCTACAATGAGCAGTTCTTC. It codes for CASSPGQGSYNEQFF.

V gene TRBV12-3 or TRBV12-4 combines with J gene TRBJ1-5; 9 bases map to TRBD1. With 4 bases clipped from V and 15 bases from J, the junction kept 7 bases outside the gene matches. This CDR3 is built from 12 residues. This chain's CDR3 is CASSSRDRAPHF. The DNA for the CDR3 is TGTGCCAGCAGTTCACGGGACAGGGCGCCGCATTTT.

This chain joins TRBV30 and TRBJ2-5, with unresolved D. The length of the CDR3 is 13 residues. V shed 1 base and J shed 8 bases, with 14 bases lying between them. Germline V gene sequence: CDR1 GTSNPN, CDR2 SVGIG (reference sequence). The CDR3 DNA reads TGTGCCTGGAGTGGAGAAGTAATACAAACCCAGTACTTC. Translating gives CAWSGEVIQTQYF. Full variable domain (outside the CDR3, taken from reference TRBV30 and TRBJ2-5): SQTIHQWPATLVQPVGSPLSLECTVEGTSNPNLYWYRQAAGRGLQLLFYSVGIGQISSEVPQNLSASRPQDRQFILSSKKLLLSDSGFYLCAWSGEVIQTQYFGPGTRLLVL.

Regarding this clone: The same CDR3 arises from other DNA sequences in this sample as well. In nucleotides, the CDR3 is TGCGCCAGCAGCTTGGGAGCGGGGGTAGACGAGCAGTACTTC. It yields the protein CASSLGAGVDEQYF. The chain recombines TRBV5-1 with TRBJ2-7, with 8 bases aligning to TRBD2. This CDR3 comprises 14 residues. Germline values: CDR1 SGHRS, CDR2 YFSETQ. Trimming took 0 bases from V and 5 from J; bases not matched to a gene: 4.

The J gene is TRBJ1-3, the V gene TRBV6-6; D gene ambiguous. With 5 bases removed from V and 2 bases from J, the gap between germline ends came to 16 bases. CDR3 length: 16 amino acids. Germline V lookup: CDR1 MNHNY, CDR2 SVGAGI (reference sequence). The DNA for the CDR3 is TGTGCCAGCAGTCCATACACCTCTCCAGCTGGAAACACCATATATTTT. Amino acid sequence: CASSPYTSPAGNTIYF.

The rearrangement uses TRBV30 and TRBJ1-3; no definite D call. Trimming removed 0 bases at V and 0 bases at J, with 12 bases between. CDR1 is GTSNPN, CDR2 SVGIG, per germline (reference sequence). The CDR3 has 16 amino acids. CDR3 sequence reads: CAWSVRTAISGNTIYF. CDR3 nucleotide sequence: TGTGCCTGGAGTGTACGGACGGCTATCTCTGGAAACACCATATATTTT.

This clone was seen ten or more times. This chain connects TRBV21-1 to TRBJ2-4. TRBV21-1 is listed as a pseudogene. The CDR3 is made up of 14 amino acids. The CDR3 spells CASSKDVGKNIQYF. DNA for the CDR3: TGTGCCAGCAGCAAGGACGTCGGCAAAAACATTCAGTACTTC.

The chain recombines TRBV4-1 with TRBJ1-3; 8 bases are shared with TRBD1. The V gene end was trimmed by 2 bases and the J gene end by 8 bases; junction bases not matched to a gene: 20. The length of the CDR3 is 19 residues. Germline V gene lookup returns CDR1 MGHRA and CDR2 YSYEKL. Here the CDR3 DNA reads TGCGCCAGCAGCCAAACCGGACAGGGCCGGGGAATGAGGATGGACACCATATATTTT. Translated, it gives CASSQTGQGRGMRMDTIYF.

The chain recombines TRBV5-1 with TRBJ2-5; D could derive from TRBD1 or TRBD2 (5 bases each). CDR3 size: 17 residues. The V gene lost 0 bases and the J gene lost 5 bases, with 20 bases spanning the gap. Germline V gives CDR1 SGHRS, CDR2 YFSETQ. CDR3 amino acids: CASSLETLTGADETQYF. CDR3 nucleotides: TGCGCCAGCAGCTTGGAAACCCTAACCGGGGCCGACGAGACCCAGTACTTC.

This sequence joins TRBV7-9 and TRBJ1-2; tentatively, D is TRBD1 (6 bases). Germline assignment: CDR1 SEHNR and CDR2 FQNEAQ (reference sequence). V dropped 1 base and J dropped 4 bases, with 13 bases sitting between them. CDR3 size: 15 residues. CDR3 protein: CASSLGGHPAYGYTF. Here the CDR3 DNA reads TGTGCCAGCAGCTTAGGGGGACACCCAGCCTATGGCTACACCTTC.

The chain couples TRBV6-5 to TRBJ1-4; D not resolved. The V and J ends lost 5 bases and 0 bases respectively, with 10 bases between them. The CDR3 has 15 amino acids. Germline values: CDR1 MNHEY, CDR2 SVGAGI. The CDR3 nucleotides are TGTGCCAGCAGTCCGGGCGGAGCAACTAATGAAAAACTGTTTTTT. It specifies CASSPGGATNEKLFF.

The J gene is TRBJ1-5, the V gene TRBV6-2 or TRBV6-3, with 7 bases that match TRBD1. Trimming at V came to 6 bases and at J to 10 bases, leaving 6 bases not matched to a gene. The CDR3 runs to 12 residues. Germline V gene lookup returns CDR1 MNHEY and CDR2 SVGEGT. The CDR3 spells CASSVTGAPQHF. Written as DNA, the CDR3 is TGTGCCAGCAGCGTCACAGGGGCACCCCAGCATTTT.

The rearrangement links TRBV10-3 to TRBJ1-3; weak D call: TRBD1 (6 bases). The CDR3 consists of 15 residues. Trimming removed 3 bases from V and 0 bases from J, with 9 bases in between. Germline lookup yields CDR1 ENHRY and CDR2 SYGVKD. CDR3 DNA sequence: TGTGCCATCAGTGAAGGGGGAAGCTCTGGAAACACCATATATTTT. Its translation: CAISEGGSSGNTIYF.

The chain employs TRBV10-3 and TRBJ2-3; tentative D call: TRBD1 (6 bases). In germline, CDR1 is ENHRY, CDR2 SYGVKD. CDR3 length: 14 residues. Trimming stripped 6 bases from V and 2 bases from J, with 12 bases between. The CDR3 here is CAISLGDITDTQYF. DNA for the CDR3: TGTGCCATCAGCCTGGGGGACATCACAGATACGCAGTATTTT.

This chain uses TRBV29-1 with TRBJ1-5; D may be TRBD1 (5 bases). The CDR3 is 12 residues long. CDR1 and CDR2 from the germline V gene are SQVTM and ANQGSEA. Trimming took 4 bases from V and 4 from J, leaving 8 bases between them. CDR3 sequence: CSVGGGNQPQHF. CDR3 DNA sequence: TGCAGCGTTGGGGGGGGGAATCAGCCCCAGCATTTT.

Here the CDR3 DNA reads TGTGCCACGAGCAGAGGCTCTGGAAACACCATATATTTT. The encoded protein is CATSRGSGNTIYF. The chain carries TRBV6-5 and TRBJ1-3; no firm D call. There are 13 residues in the CDR3. The V gene lost 10 bases and the J gene lost 0 bases, with 10 bases spanning the gap. Germline V gene lookup returns CDR1 MNHEY and CDR2 SVGAGI.

The rearrangement uses TRBV25-1 and TRBJ1-5, with unresolved D. The CDR3 runs to 12 residues. V was clipped by 10 bases and J by 2 bases, with 9 bases between them. Germline-derived CDR1 and CDR2 are MGHDK and SYGVNS. The CDR3 protein is CATQAGNQPQHF. CDR3 bases: TGTGCCACACAAGCGGGCAATCAGCCCCAGCATTTT.

This clone occurred once. The CDR3 loop reads CASSEGSGYTNNEQFF. CDR3 nucleotide sequence: TGCGCCAGCAGTGAGGGTAGCGGGTATACTAACAATGAGCAGTTCTTC. This chain connects TRBV10-2 to TRBJ2-1; TRBD2 matches at 7 bases. Trimming at V came to 2 bases and at J to 5 bases, leaving 9 bases not matched to a gene. From germline, CDR1 is WSHSY and CDR2 SAAADI. CDR3 length: 16 amino acids.

This clone has more than one count but fewer than ten. The rearrangement uses TRBV30 and TRBJ1-6, with unresolved D. The CDR3 loop spans 15 amino acids. Germline V gives CDR1 GTSNPN, CDR2 SVGIG (reference sequence). V dropped 8 bases and J dropped 0 bases, with 14 bases sitting between them. CDR3 nucleotides: TGTGCCGGAAGGGAGGGAAGCTCCTATAATTCACCCCTCCACTTT. Its translation: CAGREGSSYNSPLHF.

The rearrangement uses TRBV14 and TRBJ1-6, with 8 nucleotides matching TRBD1. This CDR3 contains 14 residues. The V and J ends lost 2 bases and 9 bases, in that order; junction bases with no gene match: 3. CDR1 is SGHDN, CDR2 FVKESK, per germline. Here the CDR3 reads CASSQQGAISPLHF. Here the CDR3 DNA reads TGTGCCAGCAGCCAACAGGGGGCTATTTCACCCCTCCACTTT.

The chain combines TRBV11-3 with TRBJ2-7; D could derive from TRBD1 or TRBD2 (5 bases each). The germline V gene has CDR1 SGHNT and CDR2 YENEEA. This CDR3 spans 13 amino acids. The ends were cut back, 4 bases at V and 3 bases at J, with 10 bases in the middle. The CDR3 spells CASSSARGYEQYF. The CDR3 bases are TGTGCCAGCAGCTCTGCGAGGGGCTACGAGCAGTACTTC.

The chain joins TRBV2 to TRBJ2-3, with TRBD2 as a possible D gene (5 bases). The CDR3 consists of 14 residues. Trimming cost V 5 bases and J 11 bases, with 20 bases left between them. Germline CDR1 is SNHLY and CDR2 is FYNNEI. The CDR3: CASSQGLNPGGQYF. For the CDR3, the DNA is TGTGCCAGCAGTCAAGGACTCAACCCCGGAGGGCAGTATTTT.

This chain links TRBV7-8 with TRBJ1-5, with D maybe TRBD1 (6 bases). The CDR3 length is 15 residues. V was clipped by 5 bases and J by 0 bases, with 11 bases between them. Germline assignment: CDR1 SGHVS and CDR2 FQNEAQ. CDR3 sequence: CASSLQGYSNQPQHF. For the CDR3, the DNA is TGTGCCAGCAGCCTACAGGGTTATAGCAATCAGCCCCAGCATTTT.

In its sample, this clone was seen a few times. The chain carries TRBV6-5 and TRBJ2-7; D is tentatively TRBD1 or TRBD2 (5 bases each). Germline V gives CDR1 MNHEY, CDR2 SVGAGI. The length of the CDR3 is 12 residues. V was cut by 6 bases and J by 4 bases, with 10 bases left in between. The CDR3 DNA sequence: TGTGCCAGCAGAGAGGGGCAGTACGAGCAGTACTTC. This translates into CASREGQYEQYF.

This clone was seen only once. The V and J genes are TRBV2 and TRBJ2-2, with a possible D match to TRBD1 (5 bases). The V gene's germline CDR1 is SNHLY and CDR2 FYNNEI. V was clipped by 3 bases and J by 7 bases, with 15 bases between them. This CDR3 has 15 amino acids. CDR3 DNA: TGTGCCAGCAGTGATTCCAGGGTAAAAGGCGGGGAGCTGTTTTTT. Encoded protein: CASSDSRVKGGELFF. The whole variable domain, filled in from reference TRBV2 and TRBJ2-2, reads EPEVTQTPSHQVTQMGQEVILRCVPISNHLYFYWYRQILGQKVEFLVSFYNNEISEKSEIFDDQFSVERPDGSNFTLKIRSTKLEDSAMYFCASSDSRVKGGELFFGEGSRLTVL.

This sequence joins TRBV7-9 and TRBJ1-1; the D is unclear. Germline V gene sequence: CDR1 SEHNR, CDR2 FQNEAQ (reference sequence). The V end lost 5 bases, the J end lost 1 base, and 11 bases lay between the germline ends. CDR3 size: 14 residues. For the CDR3, the DNA is TGTGCCAGCAGCCGTGAACGGAGGAACACTGAAGCTTTCTTT. It codes for CASSRERRNTEAFF.

The rearrangement uses TRBV7-2 and TRBJ1-1; TRBD1 agrees at 8 bases. The ends lost 1 base at V and 0 bases at J; junction bases unmatched: 4. This CDR3 is built from 16 residues. Germline CDR1 is SGHTA and CDR2 is FQGNSA. The CDR3 DNA follows: TGTGCCAGCAGCTTAGTCCAGGGGGCTTTGAACACTGAAGCTTTCTTT. Its protein product is CASSLVQGALNTEAFF.

CDR3 protein: CASSLNRIGLTYGYTF. CDR3 bases: TGCGCCAGCAGCCTAAACCGGATAGGGCTGACCTATGGCTACACCTTC. The chain uses TRBV4-3 and TRBJ1-2; D gene ambiguous. Germline V gene sequence: CDR1 LGHNA, CDR2 YSLEER. V was cut by 4 bases and J by 4 bases, with 19 bases left in between. The CDR3 totals 16 residues.

The rearrangement joins TRBV21-1 to TRBJ1-4. TRBV21-1 is an annotated pseudogene. The CDR3 is 16 amino acids. The CDR3: CASSKDRPLRNVELFF. The CDR3 bases are TGTGCCAGCAGCAAAGATAGACCGCTACGGAATGTAGAACTGTTTTTT.

This clone is a singleton in its sample. The chain joins TRBV6-5 to TRBJ1-4, with 9 bases fitting TRBD1. CDR1 is MNHEY, CDR2 SVGAGI, per germline. The CDR3 is 14 amino acids. J was trimmed by 6 bases and V by 9 bases; bases with no gene match: 8. CDR3 loop: CARQSGTGYEKLFF. In DNA form, the CDR3 reads TGTGCCAGGCAATCCGGGACAGGGTATGAAAAACTGTTTTTT.

CDR3 region: CAWRRGGYTF. The CDR3 bases are TGTGCCTGGAGACGTGGTGGCTACACCTTC. The chain couples TRBV30 to TRBJ1-2; no clear D. Germline CDR1 and CDR2: GTSNPN and SVGIG (reference sequence). Trimming stripped 3 bases from V and 7 bases from J, with 6 bases between. This CDR3 is built from 10 residues.

V gene TRBV5-8 combines with J gene TRBJ2-5; D unclear. Germline V lookup: CDR1 SGHTS, CDR2 YDEGEE. V lost 0 bases, J lost 5 bases, and 2 bases lay in between. The CDR3 totals 11 residues. The CDR3 nucleotides read TGTGCCAGCAGCTTGGTTGAGACCCAGTACTTC. This encodes CASSLVETQYF. The full variable domain, in which reference TRBV5-8 and TRBJ2-5 provide the parts outside the CDR3, is EAGVTQSPTHLIKTRGQQATLRCSPISGHTSVYWYQQALGLGLQFLLWYDEGEERNRGNFPPRFSGRQFPNYSSELNVNALELEDSALYLCASSLVETQYFGPGTRLLVL.